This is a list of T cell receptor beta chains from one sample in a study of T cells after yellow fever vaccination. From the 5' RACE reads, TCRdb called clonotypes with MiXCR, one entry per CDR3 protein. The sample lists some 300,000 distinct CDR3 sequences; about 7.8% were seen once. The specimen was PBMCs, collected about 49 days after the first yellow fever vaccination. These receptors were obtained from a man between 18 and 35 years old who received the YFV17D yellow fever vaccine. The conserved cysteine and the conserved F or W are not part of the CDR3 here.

ASSIGAKRTEAF	TRBV12-3/TRBV12-4	TRBJ1-1
SVEDRGGVNNEQF	TRBV29-1	TRBJ2-1
ASSQGTASGNTIY	TRBV4-1	TRBJ1-3
ASSLNIDRGRETQY	TRBV7-3	TRBJ2-5
ASSPGPFGGELF	TRBV7-2	TRBJ2-2
ASSPGVLLDQPQH	TRBV18	TRBJ1-5
ASQRTSGHEQF	TRBV6-4	TRBJ2-1
ATTGTENEQF	TRBV15	TRBJ2-1
SVGGETRTDTQY	TRBV29-1	TRBJ2-3
ASSQEVMATLTGELF	TRBV4-3	TRBJ2-2
ASSLVAPRGMGYEQY	TRBV27	TRBJ2-7
ASTDEGGEQY	TRBV12-3/TRBV12-4	TRBJ2-7
ASSPCGGPDNNEQF	TRBV21-1	TRBJ2-1
ASSLALKKGGINEQY	TRBV7-6	TRBJ2-7
SARAPTGMNTEAF	TRBV20-1	TRBJ1-1
ASSYGYMNTEAF	TRBV6-2/TRBV6-3	TRBJ1-1
TSTTPTSRGGDETQY	TRBV1	TRBJ2-5